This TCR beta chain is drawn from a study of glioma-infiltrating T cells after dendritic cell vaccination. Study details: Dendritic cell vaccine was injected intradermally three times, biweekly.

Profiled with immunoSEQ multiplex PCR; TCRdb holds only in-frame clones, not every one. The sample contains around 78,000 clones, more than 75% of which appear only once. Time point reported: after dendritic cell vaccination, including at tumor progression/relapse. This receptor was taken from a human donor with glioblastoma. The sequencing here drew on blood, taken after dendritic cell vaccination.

Here the CDR3 reads CASSFGQGSHEQFF. CDR3 DNA: TGTGCCAGCAGCTTTGGACAGGGGTCCCATGAGCAGTTCTTC. The chain couples TRBV7-9 to TRBJ2-1; 9 nucleotides line up with TRBD1. This CDR3 has 14 residues. V lost 3 bases, J lost 8 bases, and 5 bases stayed unmatched. The germline V gene encodes CDR1 SEHNR and CDR2 FQNEAQ (reference sequence).